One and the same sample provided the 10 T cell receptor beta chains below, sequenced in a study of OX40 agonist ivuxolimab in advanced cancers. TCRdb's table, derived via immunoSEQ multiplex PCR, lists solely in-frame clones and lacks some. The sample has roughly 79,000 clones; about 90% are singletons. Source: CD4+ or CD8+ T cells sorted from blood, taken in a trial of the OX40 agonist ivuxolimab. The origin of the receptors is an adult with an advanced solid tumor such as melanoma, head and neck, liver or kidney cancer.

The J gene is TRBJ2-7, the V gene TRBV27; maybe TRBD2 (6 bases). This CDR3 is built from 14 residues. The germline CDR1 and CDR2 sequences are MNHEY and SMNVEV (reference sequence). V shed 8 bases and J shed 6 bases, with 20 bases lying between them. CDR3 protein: CASGVTGARGEQYF. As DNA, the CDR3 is TGTGCCAGCGGTGTCACGGGAGCCCGGGGCGAGCAGTACTTC.

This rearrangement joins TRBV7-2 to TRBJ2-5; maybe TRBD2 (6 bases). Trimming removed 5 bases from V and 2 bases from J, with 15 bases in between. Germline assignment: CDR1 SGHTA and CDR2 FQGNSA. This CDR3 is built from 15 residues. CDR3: CASSTLRGGQETQYF. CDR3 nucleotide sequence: TGTGCCAGCAGCACGCTGCGGGGCGGGCAAGAGACCCAGTACTTC.

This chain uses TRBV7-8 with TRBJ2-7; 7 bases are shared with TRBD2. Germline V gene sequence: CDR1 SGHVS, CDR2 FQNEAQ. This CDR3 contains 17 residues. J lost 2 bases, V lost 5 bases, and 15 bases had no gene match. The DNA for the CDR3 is TGTGCCAGCAGCCCCCGGGGGGAGAGGTCGCCCACCTACGAGCAGTACTTC. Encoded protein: CASSPRGERSPTYEQYF.

Here the CDR3 DNA reads TGTGCCAGCAGCTTATCTGTCCGGGCGAACACCGGGGAGCTGTTTTTT. Protein: CASSLSVRANTGELFF. The V and J genes are TRBV7-2 and TRBJ2-2; no firm D call. Germline assignment: CDR1 SGHTA and CDR2 FQGNSA. V was cut by 2 bases and J by 0 bases, with 10 bases left in between. This CDR3 is built from 16 residues.

The CDR3 region is CASSLIDRGNTEAFF. The CDR3 nucleotides read TGTGCCAGCAGCCTAATCGACAGGGGGAACACTGAAGCTTTCTTT. The rearrangement uses TRBV6-5 and TRBJ1-1; 8 nucleotides match TRBD1. This CDR3 region has 15 residues. V lost 6 bases, J lost 1 base, and 7 bases stayed unmatched. Germline-derived CDR1 and CDR2 are MNHEY and SVGAGI.

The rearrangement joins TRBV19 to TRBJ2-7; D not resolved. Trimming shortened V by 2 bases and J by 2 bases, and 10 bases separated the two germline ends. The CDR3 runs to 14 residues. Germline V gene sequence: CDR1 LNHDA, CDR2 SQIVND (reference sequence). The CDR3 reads CASSIRQSPYEQYF. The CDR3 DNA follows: TGTGCCAGTAGTATAAGGCAGAGCCCCTACGAGCAGTACTTC.

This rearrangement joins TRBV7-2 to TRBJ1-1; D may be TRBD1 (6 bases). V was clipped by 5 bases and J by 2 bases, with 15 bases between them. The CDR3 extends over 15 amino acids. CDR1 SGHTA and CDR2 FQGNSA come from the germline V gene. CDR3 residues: CASSTRGGINTEAFF. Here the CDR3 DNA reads TGTGCCAGCAGCACGAGAGGGGGGATTAACACTGAAGCTTTCTTT.

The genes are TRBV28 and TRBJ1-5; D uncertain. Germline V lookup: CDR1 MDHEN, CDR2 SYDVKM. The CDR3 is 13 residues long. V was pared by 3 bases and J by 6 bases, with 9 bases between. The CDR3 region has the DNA TGTGCCAGCAGTTTTTCGGAGGGTCAGCCCCAGCATTTT. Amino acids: CASSFSEGQPQHF.

CDR3 sequence: CASSVAPAGFSYEQYF. CDR3 in DNA: TGTGCCAGCAGCGTAGCCCCGGCTGGGTTCTCCTACGAGCAGTACTTC. The chain has TRBV9 and TRBJ2-7; D unresolved. This CDR3 is built from 16 residues. CDR1 is SGDLS and CDR2 is YYNGEE in the germline V gene. Trimming pared 0 bases from V and 0 bases from J, leaving 13 bases between.

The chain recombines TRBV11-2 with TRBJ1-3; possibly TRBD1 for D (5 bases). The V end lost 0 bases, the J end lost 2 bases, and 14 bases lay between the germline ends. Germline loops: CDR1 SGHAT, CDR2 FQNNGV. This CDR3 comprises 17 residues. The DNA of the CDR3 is TGTGCCAGCAGCTTAGAGGGGGGTGCCGGGGCTGGAAACACCATATATTTT. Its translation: CASSLEGGAGAGNTIYF.